Shown below are 8 T cell receptor beta chains from a single sample sequenced in a study of human T cells and chemical hapten exposure (dated by TCRdb to the early 2020s). The library came from RACE. This sample was sequenced with a NextSeq 500. In TCRdb, the public reads were trimmed at Q25 with fastp and aligned with MiXCR, with productive beta chains retained. A single entry per CDR3 protein holds the most common genes and DNA from its merged rows. The sample table lists approximately 80,000 distinct CDR3 sequences, 7% to 8% of them with a count of one. The top ten clones comprise roughly 1.6% of the sample. The time point tag for this specimen amounts to: patch test 1, 2 weeks after DPC sensitization. The treatment or condition label on this specimen signifies: therapeutic diphenylcyclopropenone sensitization with weekly scalp DPC. The sample consisted of whole blood, taken in connection with sensitization to the hapten diphenylcyclopropenone (DPC). All receptors come from a woman aged 25 to 45 with alopecia areata. Some clones in this sample may be carry-over from other donors' samples.

This clonotype came up many times. The V and J genes are TRBV27 and TRBJ2-1, with TRBD2 matching 11 bases. The V gene's germline CDR1 is MNHEY and CDR2 SMNVEV (reference sequence). Trimming cost V 7 bases and J 9 bases; bases outside gene matches: 11. The CDR3 spans 15 residues. CDR3 DNA: TGTGCCAGCACCTTCTTTAGCGGGGGGGTTGCTGAGCAGTTCTTC. It encodes CASTFFSGGVAEQFF.

Points on this clonotype: A read error may be the cause here, since a much bigger clone is one base away. V usage is TRBV6-6 and J usage is TRBJ1-3; D gene unclear. The CDR3 consists of 14 residues. V lost 10 bases, J lost 0 bases, and 13 bases lay in between. From germline, CDR1 is MNHNY and CDR2 SVGAGI (reference sequence). For the CDR3, the DNA is TGTGCCAACAGCAGCCCAAGCTCTGGAAACACCATATATTTT. Translation gives CANSSPSSGNTIYF.

The sample holds a few counts of this clonotype. The J gene is TRBJ2-1, the V gene TRBV7-3; 14 bases fit TRBD2. This CDR3 region has 15 residues. Per germline, CDR1 SGHTA and CDR2 FQGTGA. The junction had 5 bases not matched to a gene; V was cut back by 4 bases and J by 9 bases. CDR3 sequence: CASSSGTSGGREQFF. Here the CDR3 DNA reads TGTGCCAGCAGCTCTGGGACTAGCGGGGGCCGTGAGCAGTTCTTC.

The J gene is TRBJ2-5, the V gene TRBV12-3 or TRBV12-4, with D hard to call. V lost 3 bases and J lost 2, with 4 bases in between. The CDR3 has 12 amino acids. CDR3 sequence reads: CASSFLQETQYF. The CDR3 DNA is TGTGCCAGCAGTTTTCTACAAGAGACCCAGTACTTC.

The sample holds a few counts of this clonotype. The chain has TRBV2 and TRBJ2-2, with a tentative D call TRBD1 (5 bases). Germline assignment: CDR1 SNHLY and CDR2 FYNNEI. The CDR3 is made up of 13 amino acids. The V end was cut by 4 bases, the J end by 4 bases, with 7 bases between. The CDR3 DNA is TGTGCCAGCAGTGGACAGATCACCGGGGAGCTGTTTTTT. Translation: CASSGQITGELFF. Supplemented by reference TRBV2 and TRBJ2-2, the full variable domain reads EPEVTQTPSHQVTQMGQEVILRCVPISNHLYFYWYRQILGQKVEFLVSFYNNEISEKSEIFDDQFSVERPDGSNFTLKIRSTKLEDSAMYFCASSGQITGELFFGEGSRLTVL.

The V and J genes are TRBV2 and TRBJ1-2, with a tentative D call TRBD1 (5 bases). This CDR3 region has 16 residues. CDR1 is SNHLY and CDR2 is FYNNEI in the germline V gene. The germline V and J ends were trimmed by 1 base and 5 bases, with 17 bases remaining between them. CDR3 in amino acids: CASSEGLWGEDYGYTF. The CDR3 nucleotides read TGTGCCAGCAGTGAAGGTCTCTGGGGGGAGGATTATGGCTACACCTTC.

The table lists this clonotype with many counts. Its ends do not fully match the called genes, so a read error is possible. The V and J genes are TRBV2 and TRBJ1-2; D remains unclear. Germline values: CDR1 SNHLY, CDR2 FYNNEI. The CDR3 is 11 amino acids. The CDR3 nucleotides are TGTGCCAGCAGTGAAGCTTGGGCGAAAAGTTTC. It encodes CASSEAWAKSF.

The CDR3 loop reads CASSPPNGQVVEFF. For the CDR3, the DNA is TGTGCCAGCAGCCCACCCAATGGACAGGTTGTCGAGTTCTTC. The chain employs TRBV6-6 and TRBJ2-1; 7 bases agree with TRBD1. The V segment lost 6 bases and the J segment 14 bases; nucleotides outside the gene matches: 16. This CDR3 has 14 amino acids. Per the germline V gene, CDR1 is MNHNY and CDR2 is SVGAGI (reference sequence).